This is a list of T cell receptor beta chains from one sample in a study of shared clonotypes between healthy human individuals. Produced via immunoSEQ multiplex PCR; TCRdb's table is partial and in-frame only. The sample includes about 2.1 million clones, 85% to 95% seen only once; the top ten take around 1.7%. Sequences were obtained from naive CD8+ T cells from PBMCs. The receptors derive from a man younger than 30 in good health. Some clones in this sample may be carry-over from other donors' samples. Each CDR3 is given with its conserved first and last residue. Rows may omit the clone size; those that give it use once, few, many or a size class.

TRBV7-9,-,CASSPADSQTQYF
TRBV9,-,CASSVGQTYEQYF
TRBV7-6,-,CASSPVGEGIQDTQYF
TRBV7-9,-,CASSPGQGGFPRDF
TRBV27,-,CASRSFGEQFF
TRBV7-6,-,CASSPTPLSSYNEQFF
TRBV6-4,once,CASSGVYNEQFF
TRBV27,-,CASSFGTAGEQYF
TRBV9,-,CASSVDGGKLANTGELFF
TRBV27,-,CASNPRGLPYEQYF
TRBV9,once,CASSYLGTEQFF
TRBV6-6,-,CASRTGPNYEQYF
TRBV5-4,-,CASSWGLERNIQYF
TRBV28,-,CASNIRSGSSYEQYF
TRBV27,-,CASGWGQPNTEAFF
TRBV5-4,-,CASSRKGDEQYF
TRBV11-1,once,CASSFNPSGNKPTDTQYF
TRBV6-4,-,CASSPGLAAYNEQFF
TRBV6-5,-,CASSYKAAGELFF
TRBV27,few,CASSWSGGNYGYTF
TRBV28,-,CASSQQTSTGEDYEQYF
TRBV25-1,-,CASSGRAFSYNEQFF
TRBV7-9,-,CASPGVSGSGELFF
TRBV2,-,CASVSTAVKYNEQFF
TRBV11-2,-,CASTYEQGAGNTIYF
TRBV9,-,CASSDRLDTQYF
TRBV27,-,CASSFGKRDTQYF
TRBV9,-,CASSVAGGTPGEQYF
TRBV6-5,-,CASSYGQGAFVEQYF
TRBV5-5,-,CASSLGPSNQPQHF
TRBV15,-,CATSRGVTSGSLYEQYF
TRBV9,-,CASSVAQGGTEAFF
TRBV28,-,CASSPWTGEDGYTF
TRBV19,-,CASSPGTGAAGELFF
TRBV27,-,CASSFGGTYEQYF
TRBV11-2,-,CASSPIRADTQYF
TRBV27,-,CASSLLGGVEQYF
TRBV7-8,-,CASSSVQRQAGYTF
TRBV11-2,-,CASSLASYEQYF
TRBV27,once,CASSNLGQGNYGYTF
TRBV19,-,CASRNWIEAFF
TRBV4-3,-,CASSQTGNTEAFF
TRBV7-8,once,CASSWTGYTDTQYF
TRBV10-1,-,CASSEGTAYNEQFF
TRBV27,-,CASSSGPLEANYGYTF